A selection of T cell receptor beta chains follows, all from one sample in a study of shared clonotypes between healthy human individuals. The assay was immunoSEQ multiplex PCR, and TCRdb's table has in-frame clones only and misses some. This table has 2 million to 2.5 million clones, about 95% appearing once. Sequenced: naive CD8+ T cells sorted from blood. The source of these receptors is a young man in good health. Each CDR3 is given with its conserved first and last residue. D genes are given only for firm matches. Clone size is given for some rows only: seen once, a few or many times, or a class if the clone is expanded.

d_call	j_call	clone_size	v_call	cdr3_nt	cdr3_aa
.	TRBJ2-7	.	TRBV10-3	TGTGCCATCAGTGCGCCATACCGGGACGATGTCTACGAGCAGTACTTC	CAISAPYRDDVYEQYF
.	TRBJ2-3	.	TRBV28	TGTGCCAGCAGTTTGGCCAGGGACACAGATACGCAGTATTTT	CASSLARDTDTQYF
.	TRBJ1-2	.	TRBV7-9	TGTGCCAGCAGCTTAGACCCTCTGGGGCGCACCTATGGCTACACCTTC	CASSLDPLGRTYGYTF
TRBD2	TRBJ2-1	.	TRBV11-2	TGTGCCAGCAGCTTAGCGGGGGGGTCCAATGAGCAGTTCTTC	CASSLAGGSNEQFF
TRBD1	TRBJ1-1	.	TRBV13	TGTGCCAGCAGCGTTACCGGGACAGGAGCAATTGAAGCTTTCTTT	CASSVTGTGAIEAFF
TRBD1	TRBJ2-3	.	TRBV7-9	TGTGCCAGCAGGGACAGGGTCTACACTAGCACAGATACGCAGTATTTT	CASRDRVYTSTDTQYF
TRBD2	TRBJ2-1	.	TRBV4-1	TGCGCCAGCTCACTAGCGGGACACAATGAGCAGTTCTTC	CASSLAGHNEQFF
.	TRBJ2-6	.	TRBV5-1	TGCGCCAGCAGCCTGGTAGCTGGGGCCAACGTCCTGACTTTC	CASSLVAGANVLTF
.	TRBJ1-2	.	TRBV7-9	TGTGCCAGCAGCTCGTTGACAGAAACTTCAGATGGCTACACCTTC	CASSSLTETSDGYTF
.	TRBJ2-2	.	TRBV9	TGTGCCAGCAGCGTGACAACCGGGGAGCTGTTTTTT	CASSVTTGELFF
.	TRBJ1-2	.	TRBV7-2	TGTGCCAGCAGCCCCGTTGGGGCAGGGAACGGCTACACCTTC	CASSPVGAGNGYTF
.	TRBJ1-5	.	TRBV6-1	TGTGCCAGCAGTGAAGTTAAGGGGCCGGGGCAGCCCCAGCATTTT	CASSEVKGPGQPQHF
.	TRBJ1-6	.	TRBV4-3	TGCGCCAGCAGCACCGGCGTGAGCTCCTATAATTCACCCCTCCACTTT	CASSTGVSSYNSPLHF
.	TRBJ2-3	.	TRBV7-9	TGTGCCAGCAGCAACCAAACGGGAACAGATACGCAGTATTTT	CASSNQTGTDTQYF
TRBD1	TRBJ1-2	.	TRBV6-5	TGTGCCAGCAGTTACTCCGACAGGGGGGAAGGCTACACCTTC	CASSYSDRGEGYTF
.	TRBJ1-2	.	TRBV19	TGTGCCAGTAGTATAACAGGACCGGCGCACTATGGCTACACCTTC	CASSITGPAHYGYTF
.	TRBJ2-7	.	TRBV7-6	TGTGCCAGCAGCTTAGTGGGACCGGACGAGCAGTACTTC	CASSLVGPDEQYF
TRBD1	TRBJ1-5	.	TRBV29-1	TGCAGCGTAACAACAGGGGGCAATCAGCCCCAGCATTTT	CSVTTGGNQPQHF
TRBD1	TRBJ1-1	.	TRBV14	TGTGCCAGCAGCCAACCAGGGGGCCTCGAAGCTTTCTTT	CASSQPGGLEAFF
.	TRBJ1-6	many	TRBV10-1	TGCGCCAGCAGTGGTGGCTCCGATAATTCACCCCTCCACTTT	CASSGGSDNSPLHF
.	TRBJ1-5	.	TRBV19	TGTGCCAGTAGCTTGACAGATTTTGGACAATCAGCCCAGCATTTT	CASSLTDFGQSAQHF
.	TRBJ1-2	.	TRBV27	TGTGCCAGCAGTTTAGTCGGGGCAGGGGCGGATGGCTACACCTTC	CASSLVGAGADGYTF
.	TRBJ2-5	.	TRBV4-1	TGCGCCAGCAGCCAAGACTGGGAGACCCAGTACTTC	CASSQDWETQYF
.	TRBJ1-1	.	TRBV5-1	TGCGCCAGCAGCACGACAGGACCTGAAGCTTTCTTT	CASSTTGPEAFF
.	TRBJ2-1	.	TRBV7-9	TGTGCCAGCAGCAATCCTCCGGGCCCAACCTACAATGAGCAGTTCTTC	CASSNPPGPTYNEQFF